Sequencing of this TCR beta chain was carried out in a study of cytomegalovirus exposure and HLA in healthy donors (dated by TCRdb to about 2017). Looking at the study overall: An earlier analysis of 587 of the donors reported 276 Gb of sequence data and 95 million to 140 million unique TCR beta sequences obtained from roughly 170 million T cells. An early release that covered about 640 HLA-typed donors contained around 300 gigabases of sequencing data and around 80 million unique TCR sequences. Among the roughly 400 genotyped donors, approximately 76% belonged to the genetic ancestry cluster associated with self-reported Caucasian donors. The study aimed to test whether signatures of past pathogen exposure could be identified by cataloging public T cell receptors. Using immunosequencing, the study profiled T cell repertoires from 666 subjects and related those repertoires to cytomegalovirus serostatus. A separate validation cohort of 100 to 150 different subjects was used in addition to the roughly 620-subject first cohort. The study combined high-throughput TCR immunosequencing, statistical association of individual TCRs with disease status, and machine learning to predict cytomegalovirus infection status. A later analysis re-analyzed previously published TCR beta repertoires from roughly 690 donors and added high-resolution HLA genotyping to study TCR occurrence patterns. Rather than using new phenotypic data, the later analysis identified candidate immune exposures from TCR beta sequences and from how often those sequences occurred across donors. To decide whether each TCR beta V gene segment behaved as functional or pseudogenic, an earlier analysis of some 540 of the donors relied on high-throughput TCR beta sequencing. Donor age, sex, ethnicity and CMV serostatus were collected together with the repertoire data. Genome-wide SNP genotypes for about 65% of the roughly 670 donors were used in a later genetic analysis, which treated that subset as a discovery cohort. Every discovery cohort repertoire had been produced on one sequencing platform. Both class I and class II loci were covered by HLA typing, at four-digit resolution. The number of typed donors differed by locus: about 629-630 for A, B, C, DRB1 and DQB1; 500 to 550 for DQA1; 606 for DPA1; and around 450 for DPB1. Several DR-DQ haplotypes were handled as single units for association and clustering, since linkage in the cohort was strong. On average, about 200,000 unique TCR beta nucleotide sequences were sequenced per donor among a few hundred genotyped donors of the cohort, with roughly 18% of those sequences being non-productive.

The cohort comprised some 700 healthy bone marrow donors. Cohort members were all nominally healthy when sampled, although unrecorded immune exposures were likely present. The donor was CMV seropositive and belonged to the group of 250 to 300 seropositive cohort members. Every donor gave a peripheral blood sample, and the peripheral blood mononuclear cells from that sample were used for TCR beta sequencing. Genomic DNA extraction from the blood cell samples was performed with the Qiagen DNeasy Blood Extraction Kit. The library was produced with the immunoSEQ multiplex PCR assay. The multiplex PCR relied on a mix of 60 forward primers for TCR Vbeta segments and 13 reverse primers for TCR Jbeta segments. The CDR3 region of rearranged TCR beta genes was amplified from genomic DNA with a multiplex PCR assay. On the Illumina HiSeq System, the amplified TCR beta libraries were sequenced as 87-base-pair reads. Turning to the authors' computational methods: Across the roughly 700 repertoires, a later analysis counted tens of millions of unique TCR beta chains, 9 million to 14 million of which were shared by at least two donors. A nearest-neighbor algorithm error-corrected the raw reads and collapsed the reads into unique sequences, merging closely related sequences to remove PCR and sequencing errors. To assign V, D and J gene segments, CDR3 sequences were aligned to IMGT reference sequences. For a sequence to be retained, at least a six-nucleotide match to both a V gene segment and a J gene segment was required. A rearrangement counted as productive if the CDR3 had no stop codons and remained in frame with V and J, and every other rearrangement counted as non-productive. CDR3 was defined according to IMGT convention as the region running from the second conserved V-encoded cysteine to the conserved J-encoded phenylalanine. The earlier analysis of 587 of the donors excluded any sequence lacking an unambiguous match to a single V gene segment. In an earlier analysis of 587 of the donors, V segments were called functional above 56.7% productive rearrangements and were called segregating when the between-donor standard deviation exceeded 5%. A statistical classification framework was built for diagnosing cytomegalovirus status from the catalog of TCR beta chain sequences. In a later analysis, TCR nucleotide sequences were compared against IMGT/GENE-DB human TR gene sequences so that V and J genes could be assigned. In a later analysis, CDR3 sequences and most-parsimonious VDJ recombination scenarios were assigned using the TCRdist pipeline. In a later analysis, each TCR beta chain was defined by its CDR3 amino acid sequence together with its V-gene family, and reads lacking a unique V-gene family were excluded. In a later analysis, around 650 highly shared, low-generation-probability nucleotide sequences were removed to address suspected cross-contamination and a sequencing artifact. For each public chain, a later analysis derived a clonal expansion index from normalized ranks of inferred template counts within each repertoire. A later analysis computed generation probabilities with a VDJ recombination model fitted to out-of-frame rearrangements, and checked the results against IGoR. Hypergeometric tests were used in a later analysis to score TCR-TCR, TCR-HLA and TCR-CMV co-occurrence, with a repertoire-size bias correction applied to the TCR pairs. False discovery rates were estimated in a later analysis by permuting HLA or CMV assignments 20 times. In a later analysis, co-occurring TCRs were grouped using DBSCAN, with TCRdist sequence similarity added in when clustering inside HLA-allele-positive subsets. Repertoires with fewer than 30,000 or more than 120,000 public chains were left out of co-occurrence clustering, as were five repertoires with anomalous nucleotide sharing. TCRdb retrieved this table from immuneACCESS and kept in-frame rearrangements only. Not all clones are present; in checked studies, unresolved V genes account for under half, and no reason is known for the remainder. That table supplies the V and J calls and clone size; D and trimming were determined from the DNA. A total of approximately 100,000 clones appear in this sample, about 80% of them only once. 5.2% of the sample is taken by the ten largest.

V is pared back by 5 bases and J by 2 bases, with 13 bases lying between the germline termini. Sequences SGHTA (CDR1) and FQGNSA (CDR2) are obtained from the germline V gene. Inclusive of the bounding cysteine and phenylalanine, the CDR3 is 16 residues long. Left in the record is the CDR3 DNA by itself, 48 bases read in frame from the first base. Broad study findings and their caveats: A further reported finding was that TCR beta sequences accurately predicted the HLA-A and HLA-B alleles for most subjects in the first cohort. It was suggested by the authors that the approach could potentially be generalized to other disease states and immunological phenotypes. An earlier analysis of approximately 600 of the donors showed that most TCR beta V segments appeared in productive rearrangements either about 87% or about 30% of the time, which broadly matched IMGT annotations. When HLA alleles, especially DR and DQ, strongly co-occurred, TCR associations were difficult to assign to individual alleles. Roughly 15 rarely observed V segments, including chromosome 9 orphons, were excluded from the earlier analysis of almost 600 of the donors because counts were too low. This cohort had only TCR beta chains sequenced, and the lack of alpha or paired-chain data limited which features could be detected. Several of the top co-occurrence clusters appeared to be linked to parvovirus B19, influenza, CMV and Epstein-Barr virus, according to a later analysis. The presence/absence analyses assumed that sequencing depth was roughly uniform across donors, and that assumption may not be true. CMV serostatus was the only immune exposure information available for the cohort. Across donors, most TCR sequences were observed very rarely, whereas some public TCRs were present in many individuals. In a later analysis, TCR association rates were found to vary across HLA loci, with the most associated TCRs seen for DRB1 alleles and the fewest for HLA-C alleles. The classifier was reported to diagnose cytomegalovirus status with high specificity and sensitivity in both the original and validation cohorts. A later analysis associated some 17,000 TCR beta sequences with specific HLA alleles at a false discovery rate of 0.05. A total of 150 to 200 TCR beta chains were listed by the study as associated with cytomegalovirus. Three of the identified cytomegalovirus-associated TCR beta chains were confirmed in vitro to be specific for cytomegalovirus antigens. In a later analysis, most CMV-associated TCR beta chains were found to appear HLA-restricted, with HLA associations seemingly driven largely by CMV exposure. Because some donors lacked HLA typing at each locus, the association tests relied only on the typed subset. A cluster of highly shared sequence variants was judged likely to represent a technical artifact of the sequencing pipeline. The 87-base-pair reads could not distinguish some IMGT-functional V segments, including TRBV6-2 and TRBV6-3, so those segments were excluded. A later genetic analysis reported fewer N-insertions in productive TCRs among donors in an Asian-associated ancestry cluster than the roughly 690-donor mean. Correlated functional status among segregating V segments might reflect linkage disequilibrium, but an unknown experimental factor could not be ruled out. V-gene and J-gene trimming of TCR beta chains was associated with a missense DCLRE1C variant in a later genetic analysis, and the association was replicated in an independent cohort. In a later analysis, HLA-associated TCR beta chains were found to be more clonally expanded and to have lower generation probabilities than equally common non-associated chains.

As concerns this clone: Its antigen target is currently unknown. The input lacks base qualities; no much larger clone sits a single base away.

Sequencing used PBMCs. The sequence was obtained from a female donor in good health and CMV-seropositive. Recombination connected TRBV7-2 to TRBJ1-6; the D gene is perhaps TRBD1, from 6 matching bases. The CDR3 region has the sequence CASSIRQAPYNSPLHF. The nucleotides read TGTGCCAGCAGCATTAGACAGGCCCCCTATAATTCACCCCTCCACTTT.